The text below deals with one T cell receptor (beta chain). Antigen specificity is unknown. One junction end disagrees with the germline gene, perhaps due to a read error. Looked up from germline, CDR1 is SEHNR and CDR2 is FQNEAQ (reference sequence). CDR3 length: 12 amino acids. Selection for sequencing was limited to patients who had shown CD8+CD57+ cell expansion by flow cytometry. At blood sampling, none of the patients had yet received therapy. This specimen belongs to a study of CD8+CD57+ T cells in acquired aplastic anemia. Notes on the study in general: The CD8+ Simpson's diversity of patients and controls was not significantly different.

Genomic DNA was employed as the template in profiling TCR beta VDJ and CDR3. TCRdb redid the calling of the reads with MiXCR, one entry per CDR3 protein. The sample lists under 200,000 distinct CDR3 sequences, less than 60% occurring once. Sequenced material: sorted CD4+, CD8+, or CD8+CD57+ T cells (not recorded which) from PBMCs. This TCR came from a human donor with aplastic anemia. The chain couples TRBV7-9 to TRBJ2-1, with D tentatively TRBD1 or TRBD2 (5 bases each). The CDR3 sequence: CASSLWGNEQLF. The CDR3 nucleotides are TGTGCCAGCAGCTTATGGGGGAATGAGCAGTTATTC.